The clone carrying this T cell receptor beta chain appeared many times. The read terminates 3 residues before the CDR3 end, so the remaining end is supplied by the germline J gene. V dropped 4 bases and J dropped 3; count of bases not matched to a gene: 4. The CDR3 contains 13 residues. Germline V gene data show CDR1 as SGHKS and CDR2 as YYEKEE (reference sequence). This entry is derived from a study of T cell clonality in common variable immunodeficiency. Profiled with immunoSEQ multiplex PCR; TCRdb holds only in-frame clones, not every one. The repertoire has about 81,000 clones, none seen only once; the ten largest take around 0.8%.

This chain uses TRBV5-5 with TRBJ2-7; 7 positions match TRBD1. The sequenced sample was peripheral blood mononuclear cells. This TCR was recovered from a person aged 18 to 70 in good health. CDR3 loop: CASSQGQHYEQYF. The covered CDR3 bases are TGTGCCAGCAGCCAGGGACAGCACTACGAG.